The source of this TCR beta chain is a study of T cells in localized non-small cell lung cancer. Study-wide findings and caveats: Longer overall survival was seen with higher T cell density measured in blood.

Regarding this clone: Its target is unknown.

The data were produced by immunoSEQ multiplex PCR, yet TCRdb's version contains in-frame clones alone and is incomplete. The table lists 30,000 to 45,000 clones, roughly 87% of them singletons. The V gene's germline CDR1 is SGHVS and CDR2 FQNEAQ. There are 15 residues in the CDR3. Deletions cut 2 bases from V and 2 bases from J, with 12 bases between. The TCR was taken from a woman aged 40 to 75 with stage I lung adenocarcinoma. The chain employs TRBV7-8 and TRBJ1-2, with TRBD1 as a possible D gene (6 bases). Sequences were derived from peripheral blood, sampled before any cancer treatment. CDR3 DNA sequence: TGTGCCAGCAGCTTACTCGGACAGATCAACTATGGCTACACCTTC. Translating gives CASSLLGQINYGYTF.